This T cell receptor beta chain is drawn from a study of shared clonotypes between healthy human individuals. For the study at large: The donor pool was made up of two women and a few men aged 18 to 49.

In regard to this clone: The antigen is not known.

Germline values: CDR1 SGHDT, CDR2 YYEEEE. The CDR3 is 15 residues long. Germline trimming cut 4 bases from V and 5 bases from J; bases unmatched to any gene: 6. Using immunoSEQ multiplex PCR, the repertoire was profiled, and TCRdb retains in-frame clones only, with some absent. The sample yields hundreds of thousands of clones, 95% to 97% seen once. Naive CD8 cells were CD45RO-negative, positively selected for CCR7, excluding terminally differentiated effector memory CD45RA+ cells. Study-level points and caveats: A small donor pool kept down the genetic and exposure-history diversity that was represented. Clonotype sharing among donors, it was expected, would be affected by sequencing depth. Compared with clonotypes that all four donors shared, non-shared clonotypes had lower generation probabilities.

The chain carries TRBV5-6 and TRBJ2-1; 10 bases map to TRBD1. The receptor was derived from a woman under 40 in good health. The sequenced sample was naive CD8+ T cells sorted from blood. The CDR3 nucleotides read TGTGCCAGCAGCGCAGGTGGGACAGGGGACAATGAGCAGTTCTTC. It yields the protein CASSAGGTGDNEQFF.